Listed here are 27 T cell receptor beta chains from one sample, sequenced in a study of shared clonotypes between healthy human individuals. Method: immunoSEQ multiplex PCR; TCRdb's copy keeps in-frame clones and lacks some. This sample has 1.6 million or so clones; approximately 98.5% occur once, and the top ten carry about 0.34%. The specimen was naive CD4+ T cells sorted from blood. The subset is: CD45RA+ positively selected. These receptors were taken from a man aged 25 to 45 in good health.

This rearrangement joins TRBV6-1 to TRBJ2-7; the D gene is possibly TRBD1 (7 bases). V lost 4 bases and J lost 2, with 15 bases in between. The CDR3 is 15 residues long. In germline, CDR1 is MNHNS, CDR2 SASEGT. The CDR3 here is CASSGHRGLPYEQYF. The CDR3, as DNA: TGTGCCAGCAGTGGGCACAGGGGACTTCCCTACGAGCAGTACTTC.

The chain is built from TRBV29-1 and TRBJ2-1; D uncertain. There are 14 residues in the CDR3. The V end lost 4 bases, the J end lost 4 bases, and 14 bases lay between the germline ends. CDR1 and CDR2 from the germline V gene are SQVTM and ANQGSEA. The CDR3 here is CSVAAALFYNEQFF. CDR3 DNA sequence: TGCAGCGTTGCGGCGGCACTGTTTTACAATGAGCAGTTCTTC.

V usage is TRBV2 and J usage is TRBJ1-5, with D perhaps TRBD1 (5 bases). The CDR3 loop spans 13 amino acids. Germline V lookup: CDR1 SNHLY, CDR2 FYNNEI. V lost 4 bases and J 6 bases, leaving 10 bases between the germline ends. The CDR3 region has the DNA TGTGCCAGCAGTGGATCAGGGTTTCAGCCCCAGCATTTT. Its protein product is CASSGSGFQPQHF.

The genes are TRBV18 and TRBJ1-1; 8 positions agree with TRBD1. The CDR3 is 16 residues long. Per germline, CDR1 KGHSH and CDR2 LQKENI. The V gene end was trimmed by 1 base and the J gene end by 4 bases; junction bases not matched to a gene: 8. Here the CDR3 reads CASSPLEGQGGTEAFF. CDR3 DNA: TGTGCCAGCTCACCACTGGAAGGACAGGGTGGCACTGAAGCTTTCTTT.

The J gene is TRBJ1-3, the V gene TRBV9, with 7 bases that match TRBD1. The CDR3 length is 15 residues. J gave up 6 bases and V 1 base, and 7 bases lay outside the gene matches. Germline V gene sequence: CDR1 SGDLS, CDR2 YYNGEE. The CDR3 here is CASSVRDSFKNTIYF. CDR3 in DNA: TGTGCCAGCAGCGTAAGGGACAGTTTTAAAAACACCATATATTTT. The variable domain in full, completed from reference TRBV9 and TRBJ1-3, reads DSGVTQTPKHLITATGQRVTLRCSPRSGDLSVYWYQQSLDQGLQFLIQYYNGEERAKGNILERFSAQQFPDLHSELNLSSLELGDSALYFCASSVRDSFKNTIYFGEGSWLTVV.

The rearrangement joins TRBV10-2 to TRBJ2-3; 7 bases are shared with TRBD2. This CDR3 is built from 14 residues. J was trimmed by 2 bases and V by 11 bases; bases with no gene match: 10. Germline V gene sequence: CDR1 WSHSY, CDR2 SAAADI. This CDR3 reads CAARGTIHTDTQYF. As DNA, the CDR3 is TGCGCCGCCCGAGGGACTATTCACACAGATACGCAGTATTTT.

This chain links TRBV18 with TRBJ2-5; no firm D call. Germline V gene lookup returns CDR1 KGHSH and CDR2 LQKENI. The CDR3 length is 16 residues. V was clipped by 1 base and J by 3 bases, with 15 bases between them. CDR3 region: CASSPRVRSGEETQYF. Written as DNA, the CDR3 is TGTGCCAGCTCACCACGGGTCAGGAGTGGAGAAGAGACCCAGTACTTC.

The genes are TRBV25-1 and TRBJ2-1; 11 bases agree with TRBD2. The CDR3 runs to 15 residues. The germline gives CDR1 MGHDK, CDR2 SYGVNS. V shed 4 bases, J shed 3 bases, and the junction held 2 bases outside the gene matches. CDR3 amino acids: CASSGLAGFYNEQFF. DNA of the CDR3: TGTGCCAGCAGTGGACTAGCGGGATTCTACAATGAGCAGTTCTTC.

The rearrangement links TRBV10-3 to TRBJ2-3; 9 bases map to TRBD2. The V gene end was trimmed by 8 bases and the J gene end by 6 bases; junction bases not matched to a gene: 9. CDR1 and CDR2 from the germline V gene are ENHRY and SYGVKD. This CDR3 spans 14 amino acids. This CDR3 reads CAIRREGLTDTQYF. The CDR3 DNA reads TGTGCCATCCGGCGGGAGGGTCTAACGGATACGCAGTATTTT.

The rearrangement uses TRBV7-9 and TRBJ2-1; D might be TRBD2 (6 bases). V dropped 2 bases and J dropped 10 bases, with 12 bases sitting between them. CDR1 and CDR2 from the germline V gene are SEHNR and FQNEAQ (reference sequence). The CDR3 has 13 residues. This chain's CDR3 is CASSLTGVREQFF. The CDR3 nucleotides read TGTGCCAGCAGCTTAACGGGAGTCCGGGAGCAGTTCTTC.

The chain is built from TRBV18 and TRBJ2-3; D remains ambiguous. Germline CDR1 and CDR2: KGHSH and LQKENI. The V end was cut by 1 base, the J end by 3 bases, with 5 bases between. The CDR3 extends over 13 amino acids. CDR3 in amino acids: CASSPQQTDTQYF. CDR3 bases: TGTGCCAGCTCACCACAGCAAACAGATACGCAGTATTTT.

This rearrangement joins TRBV5-1 to TRBJ2-2; tentatively, D is TRBD1 or TRBD2 (5 bases each). Germline-derived CDR1 and CDR2 are SGHRS and YFSETQ. The CDR3 sequence is 16 residues long. Trimming shortened V by 0 bases and J by 5 bases, and 14 bases separated the two germline ends. This CDR3 is CASSLALGEWTGELFF. CDR3 DNA: TGCGCCAGCAGCTTGGCTCTGGGGGAGTGGACCGGGGAGCTGTTTTTT.

This clone was seen just once. V gene TRBV18 combines with J gene TRBJ2-6, with 7 positions matching TRBD2. The germline V gene encodes CDR1 KGHSH and CDR2 LQKENI. V dropped 8 bases and J dropped 0; count of bases not matched to a gene: 7. CDR3 length equals 16 residues. The CDR3 spells CASPLGGSSGANVLTF. CDR3 nucleotides: TGTGCCAGCCCCCTGGGGGGGAGCTCTGGGGCCAACGTCCTGACTTTC.

V gene TRBV11-2 combines with J gene TRBJ2-4; tentatively, D is TRBD1 (5 bases). The CDR3 runs 18 residues. Germline-derived CDR1 and CDR2 are SGHAT and FQNNGV. The V end was cut by 4 bases, the J end by 0 bases, with 19 bases between. The CDR3 DNA reads as TGTGCCAGCAGCTCTAGGCGTGGGCAGGGCCTAGCCAAAAACATTCAGTACTTC. Protein product: CASSSRRGQGLAKNIQYF.

The J gene is TRBJ2-2, the V gene TRBV5-4, with 11 bases identical to TRBD2. This CDR3 has 17 residues. Germline V gives CDR1 SGHNT, CDR2 YYREEE (reference sequence). Unmatched junction bases numbered 3, after V lost 2 bases and J lost 0 bases. As DNA, the CDR3 is TGTGCCAGCAGCTTTCTAGCGGGAGGAGCGAACACCGGGGAGCTGTTTTTT. Translating it yields CASSFLAGGANTGELFF. Full variable domain (rest looked up from reference TRBV5-4 and TRBJ2-2): ETGVTQSPTHLIKTRGQQVTLRCSSQSGHNTVSWYQQALGQGPQFIFQYYREEENGRGNFPPRFSGLQFPNYSSELNVNALELDDSALYLCASSFLAGGANTGELFFGEGSRLTVL.

The V call is TRBV27, the J call TRBJ2-7; no clear D. The ends were cut back, 5 bases at V and 2 bases at J, with 10 bases in the middle. The V gene's germline CDR1 is MNHEY and CDR2 SMNVEV (reference sequence). The CDR3 runs 13 residues. The CDR3 nucleotides are TGTGCCAGCAGTCCACCGACGGCCTACGAGCAGTACTTC. Its protein product is CASSPPTAYEQYF.

This clone was seen once. The CDR3 coding sequence is TGTGCCAGCAGCTTAGTCGGGGGGGATGGAAACTACGAGCAGTACTTC. Translated: CASSLVGGDGNYEQYF. V is TRBV7-8 and J is TRBJ2-7; 8 bases agree with TRBD2. V shed 1 base and J 3 bases; nucleotides not matched to a gene: 8. Germline CDR1 is SGHVS and CDR2 is FQNEAQ. CDR3 length: 16 amino acids.

This rearrangement joins TRBV18 to TRBJ2-5, with 7 nucleotides matching TRBD2. V lost 6 bases and J lost 5; bases outside the gene matches: 12. The CDR3 loop spans 15 amino acids. The germline V gene has CDR1 KGHSH and CDR2 LQKENI. The CDR3 DNA is TGTGCCAGCTCGACCATGACGGCGGGAGTGGAGACCCAGTACTTC. Translation: CASSTMTAGVETQYF.

The rearrangement links TRBV6-1 to TRBJ2-1, with 8 bases lining up with TRBD2. From germline, CDR1 is MNHNS and CDR2 SASEGT. J gave up 3 bases and V 7 bases, and 5 bases lay outside the gene matches. This CDR3 is 14 amino acids long. CDR3 protein: CASMGGRHYNEQFF. For the CDR3, the DNA is TGTGCCAGCATGGGCGGGAGGCACTACAATGAGCAGTTCTTC.

J is TRBJ1-4 and V is TRBV15, with D perhaps matching TRBD1 (5 bases). Germline CDR1 reads LNHNV; CDR2 reads YYDKDF (reference sequence). V shed 1 base and J shed 7 bases, with 13 bases lying between them. The CDR3 runs 15 residues. CDR3: CATSRGVGAGEKLFF. As DNA, the CDR3 is TGTGCCACCAGCAGAGGGGTAGGGGCGGGTGAAAAACTGTTTTTT.

This chain connects TRBV6-5 to TRBJ2-7; TRBD1 matches at 7 bases. The CDR3 extends over 14 amino acids. V dropped 8 bases and J dropped 1; count of bases not matched to a gene: 8. CDR1 and CDR2 from the germline V gene are MNHEY and SVGAGI. The CDR3 sequence is CASRRQGYSYEQYF. For the CDR3, the DNA is TGTGCCAGCCGGAGACAGGGTTATTCCTACGAGCAGTACTTC.

Only one count was recorded for this clone. The J gene is TRBJ1-4, the V gene TRBV18; TRBD1 matches at 11 bases. The CDR3 runs 15 residues. V gave up 2 bases and J gave up 5 bases; unmatched junction bases: 1. In germline, CDR1 is KGHSH, CDR2 LQKENI. The CDR3 bases are TGTGCCAGCTCACCATGGGACAGGGGGAATGAAAAACTGTTTTTT. This sequence encodes CASSPWDRGNEKLFF.

This chain's CDR3 is CAGNKAQGAGGEEQYF. In nucleotides, the CDR3 is TGTGCCGGGAACAAGGCCCAAGGAGCGGGGGGGGAGGAGCAGTACTTC. The rearrangement joins TRBV30 to TRBJ2-7; 10 bases are a match to TRBD2. Per the germline V gene, CDR1 is GTSNPN and CDR2 is SVGIG (reference sequence). This CDR3 is built from 16 residues. V lost 8 bases, J lost 7 bases, and 20 bases stayed unmatched.

Points on this clone: Other DNA sequences of this sample code for an identical CDR3. V gene TRBV7-2 combines with J gene TRBJ2-7; D uncertain. The CDR3 length is 12 residues. Deletions cut 5 bases from V and 0 bases from J, with 5 bases between. Germline assignment: CDR1 SGHTA and CDR2 FQGNSA. The CDR3 DNA reads as TGTGCCAGCAGCCCGACCTCCTACGAGCAGTACTTC. This sequence encodes CASSPTSYEQYF.

This chain connects TRBV19 to TRBJ2-5, with 7 bases that match TRBD2. CDR1 LNHDA and CDR2 SQIVND come from the germline V gene (reference sequence). CDR3 length: 13 amino acids. The V gene end was trimmed by 6 bases and the J gene end by 4 bases; junction bases not matched to a gene: 5. CDR3 in DNA: TGTGCCAGTAGCAATTGGGGGGGAGAGACCCAGTACTTC. Translation gives CASSNWGGETQYF. The full variable domain, in which reference TRBV19 and TRBJ2-5 provide the parts outside the CDR3, is DGGITQSPKYLFRKEGQNVTLSCEQNLNHDAMYWYRQDPGQGLRLIYYSQIVNDFQKGDIAEGYSVSREKKESFPLTVTSAQKNPTAFYLCASSNWGGETQYFGPGTRLLVL.

This rearrangement joins TRBV4-2 to TRBJ2-3; perhaps D is TRBD1 or TRBD2 (5 bases each). The CDR3 length is 14 residues. V was shortened by 1 base and J by 6 bases, with 11 bases between the two germline ends. The germline V gene encodes CDR1 LGHNA and CDR2 YNFKEQ. CDR3 residues: CASSQGGVGDTQYF. Here the CDR3 DNA reads TGTGCCAGCAGCCAAGGAGGGGTTGGGGATACGCAGTATTTT.

This clone was seen just once. J is TRBJ2-1 and V is TRBV4-3; 8 bases match TRBD2. The CDR3 length is 15 residues. Germline V gives CDR1 LGHNA, CDR2 YSLEER. With V trimmed by 0 bases and J by 4 bases, 2 bases remained unmatched. CDR3 region: CASSQELADYNEQFF. CDR3 nucleotides: TGCGCCAGCAGCCAAGAACTAGCGGATTACAATGAGCAGTTCTTC.